What follows are 14 T cell receptor beta chains derived from one specimen sequenced in a study of cytomegalovirus exposure and HLA in healthy donors (dated by TCRdb to the late 2010s). Library creation used the immunoSEQ multiplex PCR assay. A mixture of 60 forward primers for TCR Vbeta segments and 13 reverse primers for TCR Jbeta segments was used in the multiplex PCR. The clones in this table, taken by TCRdb from immuneACCESS, are in-frame only. Not every clone is retained; where verified, under half of the shortfall comes from an unresolved V gene, and the cause of the rest is unknown. For this sample there are about 45,000 clones; around 53% appear just once. The top ten clones comprise about 6.3% of the sample. The sample was PBMCs. The source of these receptors is a man aged 55 to 69 in good health and CMV-seronegative.

This rearrangement joins TRBV30 to TRBJ1-3, with D perhaps matching TRBD1 (6 bases). The CDR3 length is 16 residues. Deletions cut 6 bases from V and 2 bases from J, with 20 bases between. Germline CDR1 reads GTSNPN; CDR2 reads SVGIG (reference sequence). CDR3 region: CACHGGGGPTGNTIYF. CDR3 nucleotide sequence: TGTGCCTGCCACGGAGGGGGGGGTCCTACTGGAAACACCATATATTTT.

V is TRBV5-1 and J is TRBJ2-1; 13 positions agree with TRBD2. V lost 4 bases and J lost 7; bases outside the gene matches: 8. The CDR3 covers 16 residues. Germline assignment: CDR1 SGHRS and CDR2 YFSETQ. The CDR3, as DNA: TGCGCCAGCAGCCAGCCCGGACTAGCGGGAGTTAATGAGCAGTTCTTC. Translating gives CASSQPGLAGVNEQFF.

The chain carries TRBV10-3 and TRBJ2-1; a possible D gene is TRBD1 (7 bases). The germline V and J ends were trimmed by 4 bases and 6 bases, with 10 bases remaining between them. CDR3 length equals 13 residues. Germline V gives CDR1 ENHRY, CDR2 SYGVKD. The chain's CDR3 is CAISGQGGNEQFF. CDR3 sequence (DNA): TGTGCCATCAGTGGACAGGGAGGCAATGAGCAGTTCTTC.

The chain is built from TRBV28 and TRBJ1-2, with 9 bases matching TRBD1. Germline V gives CDR1 MDHEN, CDR2 SYDVKM. V trimming: 1 base; J trimming: 4 bases; junction bases outside the gene matches: 4. The length of the CDR3 is 15 residues. The chain's CDR3 is CASSLLGTGIYGYTF. The CDR3 nucleotides are TGTGCCAGCAGTTTATTGGGGACAGGGATCTATGGCTACACCTTC.

This sequence joins TRBV5-1 and TRBJ1-1, with D maybe TRBD1 (5 bases). The CDR3 loop spans 14 amino acids. The V gene lost 3 bases and the J gene lost 1 base, with 10 bases spanning the gap. Per the germline V gene, CDR1 is SGHRS and CDR2 is YFSETQ. The CDR3 loop is CASSYGHSNTEAFF. The CDR3 region has the DNA TGCGCCAGCAGCTACGGACACTCGAACACTGAAGCTTTCTTT.

The V gene is TRBV6-5, the J gene TRBJ2-1; TRBD1 is a possible D gene (6 bases). Trimming removed 8 bases from V and 0 bases from J, with 14 bases in between. Germline lookup yields CDR1 MNHEY and CDR2 SVGAGI. There are 15 residues in the CDR3. The CDR3 nucleotides read TGTGCCAGCGGCAGGGGTTCCCTCTCCTACAATGAGCAGTTCTTC. Protein sequence: CASGRGSLSYNEQFF.

The DNA of the CDR3 is TGTGCCAGCAGCCCCTCAGGGAGGGACACAGATACGCAGTATTTT. Its protein product is CASSPSGRDTDTQYF. The chain is built from TRBV7-7 and TRBJ2-3, with 7 bases fitting TRBD2. CDR3 length: 15 amino acids. Germline lookup yields CDR1 SSHAT and CDR2 FNYEAQ (reference sequence). After removal of 5 bases from V and 2 bases from J, the junction contained 7 bases not matched to a gene.

The gene calls are TRBV12-5 and TRBJ1-1; D perhaps matches TRBD1 (5 bases). Germline V gene lookup returns CDR1 LGHNT and CDR2 FRNRAP. This CDR3 is built from 15 residues. Trimming removed 2 bases at V and 0 bases at J, with 10 bases between. CDR3 sequence reads: CASGLPGGLNTEAFF. As DNA, the CDR3 is TGTGCTAGTGGTTTGCCCGGGGGTCTGAACACTGAAGCTTTCTTT.

This clone was seen only a few times. The chain combines TRBV4-3 with TRBJ1-1; possibly TRBD1 for D (5 bases). The CDR3 is 15 amino acids. The germline gives CDR1 LGHNA, CDR2 YSLEER. The V gene lost 2 bases and the J gene lost 3 bases, with 13 bases spanning the gap. DNA for the CDR3: TGCGCCAGCAGCCAAACCAGGGTTTCCCACACTGAAGCTTTCTTT. Translated: CASSQTRVSHTEAFF.

This sequence joins TRBV29-1 and TRBJ1-1; possible D gene TRBD1, 5 bases. Germline values: CDR1 SQVTM, CDR2 ANQGSEA. The V and J ends lost 8 bases and 2 bases respectively, with 12 bases between them. The CDR3 is 12 amino acids. CDR3 loop: CSTRTSNTEAFF. In nucleotides, the CDR3 is TGCAGCACCCGGACAAGCAACACTGAAGCTTTCTTT.

In this sample, this clone is medium-sized (0.01 to 0.1%). The rearrangement links TRBV6-1 to TRBJ1-4; D is perhaps TRBD1 (5 bases). This CDR3 spans 13 amino acids. Looked up from germline, CDR1 is MNHNS and CDR2 is SASEGT. Deletions cut 2 bases from V and 6 bases from J, with 7 bases between. DNA of the CDR3: TGTGCCAGCAGTGAAACAGGTCATGAAAAACTGTTTTTT. This gives the protein CASSETGHEKLFF.

DNA for the CDR3: TGCGCCAGCAGCTTGGAGTCCGGGAGGAGCACAGATACGCAGTATTTT. Encoded protein: CASSLESGRSTDTQYF. The rearrangement uses TRBV5-1 and TRBJ2-3; 7 bases map to TRBD2. The CDR3 has 16 residues. The germline gives CDR1 SGHRS, CDR2 YFSETQ. The junction had 4 bases not matched to a gene; V was cut back by 0 bases and J by 0 bases.

The J gene is TRBJ2-5, the V gene TRBV7-9; D is possibly TRBD2 (5 bases). V gave up 4 bases and J gave up 4 bases, with 13 bases separating them. Germline lookup yields CDR1 SEHNR and CDR2 FQNEAQ (reference sequence). This CDR3 region has 14 residues. CDR3 loop: CASSSHVASETQYF. In nucleotides, the CDR3 is TGTGCCAGCAGCTCGCATGTAGCGTCAGAGACCCAGTACTTC.

This clone has only a few counts. This sequence joins TRBV5-6 and TRBJ1-4; tentatively, D is TRBD1 (5 bases). The CDR3 consists of 14 residues. Trimming left V 7 bases short and J 8 bases short, with 18 bases between. CDR1 and CDR2 from the germline V gene are SGHDT and YYEEEE. The CDR3 coding sequence is TGTGCCAGCCGGTCCTTTGGGGCAAGAGAAAAACTGTTTTTT. Residues: CASRSFGAREKLFF.